The 23 T cell receptor beta chains below come from one sample, sequenced in a study of response to subunit inactivated influenza vaccine. From the RT-PCR reads, TCRdb called clonotypes with MiXCR, one entry per CDR3 protein. Of about 800,000 distinct CDR3 sequences in the sample, 21% are singletons; the top ten hold 10%. The sequencing here drew on PBMCs from blood, taken about 5 days after vaccination. The receptors here all came from a man between 45 and 60 years old who received an inactivated influenza vaccine.

This clonotype turned up a few times. The chain carries TRBV5-1 and TRBJ2-5, with 9 nucleotides matching TRBD2. Germline loops: CDR1 SGHRS, CDR2 YFSETQ. Trimming cost V 4 bases and J 0 bases; bases outside gene matches: 19. The CDR3 runs to 20 residues. In nucleotides, the CDR3 is TGCGCCAGCAGCACCCCCGGGACGGCGACTAGCGGTTCCCACCAAGAGACCCAGTACTTC. Translated, it gives CASSTPGTATSGSHQETQYF. Supplemented by reference TRBV5-1 and TRBJ2-5, the full variable domain reads KAGVTQTPRYLIKTRGQQVTLSCSPISGHRSVSWYQQTPGQGLQFLFEYFSETQRNKGNFPGRFSGRQFSNSRSEMNVSTLELGDSALYLCASSTPGTATSGSHQETQYFGPGTRLLVL.

The gene calls are TRBV5-5 and TRBJ2-1; D is unclear. Trimming left V 2 bases short and J 5 bases short, with 11 bases between. In germline, CDR1 is SGHKS, CDR2 YYEKEE (reference sequence). This CDR3 is 14 amino acids long. The chain's CDR3 is CASSFARANNEQFF. CDR3 DNA sequence: TGTGCCAGCAGCTTCGCCCGAGCGAACAATGAGCAGTTCTTC.

V gene TRBV4-3 combines with J gene TRBJ2-1, with 8 nucleotides matching TRBD1. The CDR3 covers 15 residues. Trimming took 0 bases from V and 7 from J; bases not matched to a gene: 5. CDR1 LGHNA and CDR2 YSLEER come from the germline V gene. The CDR3 DNA sequence: TGCGCCAGCAGCCAAGATCAGGGGGCGCATAATGAGCAGTTCTTC. This sequence encodes CASSQDQGAHNEQFF.

This clonotype appeared a few times. This sequence joins TRBV29-1 and TRBJ1-2, with 9 bases identical to TRBD1. V shed 7 bases, J shed 14 bases, and the junction held 17 bases outside the gene matches. CDR1 is SQVTM and CDR2 is ANQGSEA in the germline V gene. The CDR3 runs 13 residues. The CDR3 region has the DNA TGCAGCGCGGCCGGGACAGGGAGCGTTTTGGGGACCTTC. Translation gives CSAAGTGSVLGTF.

The chain uses TRBV5-1 and TRBJ2-6, with D perhaps TRBD2 (5 bases). Trimming shortened V by 0 bases and J by 0 bases, and 13 bases separated the two germline ends. Germline loops: CDR1 SGHRS, CDR2 YFSETQ. This CDR3 comprises 18 residues. In nucleotides, the CDR3 is TGCGCCAGCAGCTTGGCGGGGATTCATTACTCTGGGGCCAACGTCCTGACTTTC. It specifies CASSLAGIHYSGANVLTF.

This clonotype was counted at least ten times. The chain recombines TRBV29-1 with TRBJ2-5; D might be TRBD1 (6 bases). The V gene's germline CDR1 is SQVTM and CDR2 ANQGSEA. The CDR3 extends over 13 amino acids. V lost 6 bases and J 4 bases, leaving 15 bases between the germline ends. The CDR3 coding sequence is TGCAGCGTCCGGGACACCCCCAGAGAGACCCAGTACTTC. It encodes CSVRDTPRETQYF.

This chain uses TRBV15 with TRBJ2-5; 8 bases align to TRBD1. The CDR3 sequence is 15 residues long. Germline trimming cut 0 bases from V and 5 bases from J; bases unmatched to any gene: 5. Per germline, CDR1 LNHNV and CDR2 YYDKDF (reference sequence). CDR3 residues: CATSRDGTGGETQYF. The DNA of the CDR3 is TGTGCCACCAGCAGAGATGGCACAGGGGGTGAGACCCAGTACTTC.

The J gene is TRBJ2-3, the V gene TRBV4-1; D remains ambiguous. This CDR3 comprises 14 residues. Germline CDR1 reads MGHRA; CDR2 reads YSYEKL. The V and J ends lost 4 bases and 2 bases respectively, with 10 bases between them. The DNA for the CDR3 is TGCGCCAGCAGCCGCTTAGAGAACACAGATACGCAGTATTTT. Its protein is CASSRLENTDTQYF.

The chain has TRBV12-3 or TRBV12-4 and TRBJ2-2; D is uncertain. CDR3 length: 12 amino acids. Trimming took 3 bases from V and 7 from J, leaving 6 bases between them. The DNA of the CDR3 is TGTGCCAGCAGTTTGGCAGGCGGGGAGCTGTTTTTT. Translating it yields CASSLAGGELFF.

This clonotype was counted ten times or more. The chain joins TRBV29-1 to TRBJ1-1, with a tentative D call TRBD1 (6 bases). Germline V gives CDR1 SQVTM, CDR2 ANQGSEA. The CDR3 is made up of 16 amino acids. The CDR3 region is CSGSQHGQTTNTEAFF. The CDR3 coding sequence is TGCAGTGGAAGCCAACATGGACAGACAACGAACACTGAAGCTTTCTTT.

The V and J genes are TRBV5-1 and TRBJ2-5; D remains unclear. The CDR3 covers 14 residues. V was trimmed by 5 bases and J by 2 bases, leaving 13 bases between them. The germline V gene encodes CDR1 SGHRS and CDR2 YFSETQ. The CDR3 nucleotides are TGCGCCAGCAGACAGATCATCTCACAAGAGACCCAGTACTTC. This encodes CASRQIISQETQYF.

This clonotype appeared a few times. The chain joins TRBV7-2 to TRBJ1-1; no definite D call. Germline loops: CDR1 SGHTA, CDR2 FQGNSA. V was pared by 5 bases and J by 8 bases, with 9 bases between. This CDR3 comprises 11 residues. The CDR3 coding sequence is TGTGCCAGCAGCCCCCGCTCAGAAGCTTTCTTT. Translating it yields CASSPRSEAFF. Together with reference TRBV7-2 and TRBJ1-1, the CDR3 gives the full variable domain: GAGVSQSPSNKVTEKGKDVELRCDPISGHTALYWYRQSLGQGLEFLIYFQGNSAPDKSGLPSDRFSAERTGGSVSTLTIQRTQQEDSAVYLCASSPRSEAFFGQGTRLTVV.

This clonotype was picked up a small number of times. The chain uses TRBV14 and TRBJ2-1; 8 bases fit TRBD1. The V gene end was trimmed by 4 bases and the J gene end by 10 bases; junction bases not matched to a gene: 12. Germline CDR1 is SGHDN and CDR2 is FVKESK. The CDR3 length is 15 residues. The CDR3, as DNA: TGTGCCAGCAGCCCATTCGGACAGGGCAAGGGGGAGCAGTTCTTC. This encodes CASSPFGQGKGEQFF.

This clonotype was counted between two and nine times. The V call is TRBV20-1, the J call TRBJ2-1; 13 nucleotides line up with TRBD2. The CDR3 length is 16 residues. V lost 6 bases, J lost 7 bases, and 12 bases stayed unmatched. Germline V CDR1 and CDR2: DFQATT, SNEGSKA (reference sequence). CDR3 sequence: CSAPPFTSGRANEQFF. CDR3 bases: TGCAGTGCCCCACCATTTACTAGCGGGAGGGCTAATGAGCAGTTCTTC.

This clonotype appeared a single time. This chain uses TRBV28 with TRBJ2-7, with 9 positions matching TRBD1. J gave up 4 bases and V 10 bases, and 11 bases lay outside the gene matches. Germline V gives CDR1 MDHEN, CDR2 SYDVKM. The CDR3 consists of 14 residues. The CDR3 coding sequence is TGTGCCACCAAAGGCGGGACAGGGCCGTACGAGCAGTACTTC. This encodes CATKGGTGPYEQYF.

This clonotype was detected a few times. V and J are TRBV12-3 or TRBV12-4 and TRBJ2-4; 8 nucleotides line up with TRBD1. The V segment lost 6 bases and the J segment 4 bases; nucleotides outside the gene matches: 5. CDR3 length equals 14 residues. The CDR3 region is CASSPGGAKNIQYF. The CDR3 nucleotides read TGTGCCAGCAGCCCAGGGGGCGCGAAAAACATTCAGTACTTC.

The chain links TRBV7-2 to TRBJ2-3; no clear D gene. The V and J ends lost 5 bases and 6 bases respectively, with 12 bases between them. Germline values: CDR1 SGHTA, CDR2 FQGNSA. This CDR3 spans 13 amino acids. CDR3 residues: CASSTPSLDTQYF. CDR3 DNA: TGTGCCAGCAGCACCCCCTCGTTGGATACGCAGTATTTT.

A few counts support this clonotype. V and J are TRBV9 and TRBJ2-1; tentatively, D is TRBD2 (5 bases). V lost 0 bases and J 0 bases, leaving 10 bases between the germline ends. In germline, CDR1 is SGDLS, CDR2 YYNGEE. The CDR3 sequence is 16 residues long. Here the CDR3 DNA reads TGTGCCAGCAGCGTAGAACCGGGGAGCTCCTACAATGAGCAGTTCTTC. Translated: CASSVEPGSSYNEQFF.

The V call is TRBV7-2, the J call TRBJ2-1; TRBD2 matches at 10 bases. Germline V lookup: CDR1 SGHTA, CDR2 FQGNSA. This CDR3 spans 15 amino acids. V was pared by 5 bases and J by 4 bases, with 5 bases of the junction left unmatched. CDR3 protein: CASSRLAGAYNEQFF. The CDR3 DNA follows: TGTGCCAGCAGCCGCCTAGCGGGAGCGTACAATGAGCAGTTCTTC.

In this sample, this clonotype turned up a few times. The rearrangement joins TRBV7-9 to TRBJ2-7; TRBD2 matches at 11 bases. With V trimmed by 3 bases and J by 7 bases, 11 bases remained unmatched. The CDR3 is 16 amino acids. CDR1 is SEHNR and CDR2 is FQNEAQ in the germline V gene (reference sequence). The CDR3 spells CASSLNPGLAEQEQYF. The CDR3 DNA is TGTGCCAGCAGCTTGAACCCGGGACTAGCGGAACAAGAGCAGTACTTC.

This clonotype was seen only a few times. This chain links TRBV20-1 with TRBJ1-3; D gene unclear. V was pared by 0 bases and J by 2 bases, with 8 bases between. Germline V gene lookup returns CDR1 DFQATT and CDR2 SNEGSKA (reference sequence). CDR3 length equals 14 residues. The CDR3 loop is CSARDPVTGNTIYF. The CDR3 DNA follows: TGCAGTGCTAGAGATCCCGTGACTGGAAACACCATATATTTT.

This clonotype has just a few counts. The chain couples TRBV6-5 to TRBJ1-1, with D maybe TRBD1 (6 bases). The germline gives CDR1 MNHEY, CDR2 SVGAGI. The CDR3 consists of 16 residues. Trimming pared 5 bases from V and 4 bases from J, leaving 20 bases between. The CDR3 reads CASSLEGTPRGTEAFF. The CDR3 DNA reads TGTGCCAGCAGTCTCGAGGGGACACCAAGGGGCACTGAAGCTTTCTTT.

The V and J genes are TRBV11-2 and TRBJ2-7; 9 nucleotides match TRBD1. The CDR3 sequence is 17 residues long. Germline V gene sequence: CDR1 SGHAT, CDR2 FQNNGV. V gave up 4 bases and J gave up 4 bases; unmatched junction bases: 14. The DNA of the CDR3 is TGTGCCAGCAGCTCCATTAAGCCGGGACAGGGTCCGTACGAGCAGTACTTC. Its translation: CASSSIKPGQGPYEQYF.